A single sample is the source of the 20 T cell receptor beta chains below, sequenced in a study of CD8 T cells in Susac syndrome. RNA, at about 0.45 to 1 ug, was reverse transcribed with random hexamers. TCRdb itself ran the immunoSEQ multiplex PCR reads through MiXCR, one entry per CDR3 protein. The sample has some 110,000 distinct CDR3 sequences, 96% seen once. The sequencing sample was made of CD4+ T cells from PBMCs. The source is a human donor with Susac syndrome.

The rearrangement uses TRBV6-6 and TRBJ2-7, with 8 bases that match TRBD2. Germline lookup yields CDR1 MNHNY and CDR2 SVGAGI (reference sequence). This CDR3 comprises 14 residues. Trimming at V came to 6 bases and at J to 3 bases, leaving 7 bases not matched to a gene. CDR3 residues: CASRPLAGSYEQYF. The CDR3 bases are TGTGCCAGCAGGCCCCTAGCGGGTAGCTACGAGCAGTACTTC.

The rearrangement links TRBV27 to TRBJ1-2; 9 bases align to TRBD1. Trimming cost V 5 bases and J 2 bases; bases outside gene matches: 6. Germline values: CDR1 MNHEY, CDR2 SMNVEV (reference sequence). The CDR3 is made up of 15 amino acids. The CDR3 region has the DNA TGTGCCAGCAGTCCCAGGGACAGGGTGAACTATGGCTACACCTTC. This codes for CASSPRDRVNYGYTF.

The chain carries TRBV15 and TRBJ2-3; TRBD1 matches at 10 bases. The V gene's germline CDR1 is LNHNV and CDR2 YYDKDF (reference sequence). Losses at the gene ends were 1 base for V and 3 bases for J; bases not matched to a gene: 4. The CDR3 is 16 residues long. The CDR3: CATSRGGDRGTDTQYF. Written as DNA, the CDR3 is TGTGCCACCAGCAGAGGAGGGGACAGGGGAACAGATACGCAGTATTTT.

The gene calls are TRBV30 and TRBJ2-4, with TRBD2 matching 12 bases. In germline, CDR1 is GTSNPN, CDR2 SVGIG (reference sequence). The CDR3 is 16 amino acids. V trimming: 3 bases; J trimming: 2 bases; junction bases outside the gene matches: 5. CDR3 sequence (DNA): TGTGCCTGGAGGACTAGCGGGAGCGGATCCAAAAACATTCAGTACTTC. It encodes CAWRTSGSGSKNIQYF.

The V gene is TRBV20-1, the J gene TRBJ2-2; 8 bases fit TRBD2. Germline-derived CDR1 and CDR2 are DFQATT and SNEGSKA (reference sequence). The CDR3 runs to 16 residues. Trimming at V came to 1 base and at J to 2 bases, leaving 6 bases not matched to a gene. CDR3 bases: TGCAGTGCTAGAGGAGCGGGAGCTTCCAACACCGGGGAGCTGTTTTTT. It codes for CSARGAGASNTGELFF.

This clonotype has a single count. The genes are TRBV28 and TRBJ1-2, with 7 nucleotides matching TRBD1. The CDR3 is 14 amino acids. Unmatched junction bases numbered 2, after V lost 4 bases and J lost 0 bases. Germline V gene sequence: CDR1 MDHEN, CDR2 SYDVKM. The CDR3 DNA reads as TGTGCCAGCAGTTCGGGACAGCCTAACTATGGCTACACCTTC. Translation: CASSSGQPNYGYTF.

The rearrangement uses TRBV9 and TRBJ2-5; the D gene is possibly TRBD2 (5 bases). CDR1 is SGDLS and CDR2 is YYNGEE in the germline V gene. The CDR3 contains 15 residues. Trimming removed 0 bases at V and 3 bases at J, with 12 bases between. CDR3 bases: TGTGCCAGCAGCGTAGCTGAGGGCAGAAAAGAGACCCAGTACTTC. This sequence encodes CASSVAEGRKETQYF.

The rearrangement links TRBV29-1 to TRBJ1-2, with TRBD1 matching over 7 bases. Trimming cost V 2 bases and J 0 bases; bases outside gene matches: 3. The CDR3 runs to 14 residues. Per the germline V gene, CDR1 is SQVTM and CDR2 is ANQGSEA. CDR3 amino acids: CSVEQDRTNYGYTF. The CDR3 region has the DNA TGCAGCGTTGAACAGGACAGGACTAACTATGGCTACACCTTC. The full variable domain, its missing parts supplied by reference TRBV29-1 and TRBJ1-2, is SAVISQKPSRDICQRGTSLTIQCQVDSQVTMMFWYRQQPGQSLTLIATANQGSEATYESGFVIDKFPISRPNLTFSTLTVSNMSPEDSSIYLCSVEQDRTNYGYTFGSGTRLTVV.

The chain combines TRBV5-1 with TRBJ2-6, with 11 bases identical to TRBD1. The CDR3 runs 16 residues. Germline-derived CDR1 and CDR2 are SGHRS and YFSETQ. V gave up 6 bases and J gave up 1 base; unmatched junction bases: 3. The CDR3 here is CASKGQGVSGANVLTF. The CDR3 DNA is TGCGCCAGCAAGGGACAGGGGGTATCTGGGGCCAACGTCCTGACTTTC. Combining the CDR3 with reference TRBV5-1 and TRBJ2-6 gives the whole variable domain KAGVTQTPRYLIKTRGQQVTLSCSPISGHRSVSWYQQTPGQGLQFLFEYFSETQRNKGNFPGRFSGRQFSNSRSEMNVSTLELGDSALYLCASKGQGVSGANVLTFGAGSRLTVL.

In DNA, the CDR3 is TGTGCCTGGAGTATCCCCAGGGGTGAGCAGTACTTC. Encoded protein: CAWSIPRGEQYF. The rearrangement uses TRBV30 and TRBJ2-7; possible D gene TRBD1, 6 bases. CDR1 is GTSNPN and CDR2 is SVGIG in the germline V gene (reference sequence). V lost 2 bases, J lost 7 bases, and 12 bases lay in between. The CDR3 totals 12 residues.

The chain joins TRBV7-2 to TRBJ2-1, with 7 positions matching TRBD1. The V gene's germline CDR1 is SGHTA and CDR2 FQGNSA. CDR3 length: 15 amino acids. V shed 5 bases and J 2 bases; nucleotides not matched to a gene: 6. CDR3 in amino acids: CASSPDREPYNEQFF. CDR3 coding DNA: TGTGCCAGCAGCCCCGACAGGGAACCCTACAATGAGCAGTTCTTC.

This chain connects TRBV5-1 to TRBJ2-7; 9 bases agree with TRBD1. Looked up from germline, CDR1 is SGHRS and CDR2 is YFSETQ. This CDR3 spans 15 amino acids. The ends lost 2 bases at V and 4 bases at J; junction bases unmatched: 7. This CDR3 reads CASSFTGQGLYEQYF. Here the CDR3 DNA reads TGCGCCAGCAGCTTCACGGGACAGGGACTTTACGAGCAGTACTTC.

The gene calls are TRBV29-1 and TRBJ2-2; TRBD1 agrees at 9 bases. The trim removed 7 bases at V and 8 bases at J, leaving 11 bases unmatched. Germline V lookup: CDR1 SQVTM, CDR2 ANQGSEA. This CDR3 region has 14 residues. CDR3 protein: CSAMGDRGYGELFF. The CDR3 DNA sequence: TGCAGCGCGATGGGAGACAGGGGGTATGGGGAGCTGTTTTTT.

CDR3 bases: TGTGCCAGCAGCTGGGGCGGGCGGACTGAAGCTTTCTTT. Amino acid sequence: CASSWGGRTEAFF. The chain combines TRBV7-2 with TRBJ1-1, with D perhaps matching TRBD1 (5 bases). The CDR3 runs 13 residues. V gave up 4 bases and J gave up 5 bases, with 11 bases separating them. Germline CDR1 and CDR2: SGHTA and FQGNSA.

V is TRBV7-3 and J is TRBJ2-1; 9 bases are a match to TRBD2. V lost 2 bases and J lost 8; bases outside the gene matches: 16. CDR1 is SGHTA, CDR2 FQGTGA, per germline. The CDR3 has 18 amino acids. CDR3 in DNA: TGTGCCAGCAGCTTAGGCCCCCCTGGGGCGGGAGGGCTGGATGAGCAGTTCTTC. Amino acid sequence: CASSLGPPGAGGLDEQFF.

The V call is TRBV29-1, the J call TRBJ1-1; D ambiguous. The CDR3 sequence is 13 residues long. The V gene's germline CDR1 is SQVTM and CDR2 ANQGSEA. Trimming removed 7 bases from V and 4 bases from J, with 16 bases in between. The CDR3 region has the DNA TGCAGCGGCCGTCGGGGATTGGGCACTGAAGCTTTCTTT. Protein product: CSGRRGLGTEAFF.

J is TRBJ2-7 and V is TRBV7-8, with D possibly being TRBD2 (5 bases). The CDR3 is 11 residues long. Trimming took 6 bases from V and 5 from J, leaving 8 bases between them. CDR1 is SGHVS, CDR2 FQNEAQ, per germline. The CDR3 nucleotides are TGTGCCAGCAGTCTAGCCCACGAGCAGTACTTC. Translated: CASSLAHEQYF.

The genes are TRBV29-1 and TRBJ1-1, with D uncertain. Germline assignment: CDR1 SQVTM and CDR2 ANQGSEA. The CDR3 sequence is 14 residues long. V lost 2 bases and J 1 base, leaving 11 bases between the germline ends. CDR3 nucleotide sequence: TGCAGCGTTGAACAAGTTGCCCGGAACACTGAAGCTTTCTTT. It specifies CSVEQVARNTEAFF.

This clonotype was seen just once. This chain links TRBV7-2 with TRBJ2-4; D ambiguous. The CDR3 contains 14 residues. Trimming took off 2 bases at V and 2 bases at J, with 7 bases between the two ends. Per the germline V gene, CDR1 is SGHTA and CDR2 is FQGNSA. The CDR3 DNA reads as TGTGCCAGCAGCTTACGGAGTCCCAAAAACATTCAGTACTTC. It codes for CASSLRSPKNIQYF.

The rearrangement uses TRBV5-1 and TRBJ2-3, with D possibly matching TRBD1 (5 bases). Germline CDR1 reads SGHRS; CDR2 reads YFSETQ. The CDR3 sequence is 15 residues long. V was pared by 5 bases and J by 2 bases, with 15 bases between. The CDR3 coding sequence is TGCGCCAGCAGTCCAGGGTCCCCTCTCACAGATACGCAGTATTTT. Residues: CASSPGSPLTDTQYF. The whole variable domain, filled in from reference TRBV5-1 and TRBJ2-3, reads KAGVTQTPRYLIKTRGQQVTLSCSPISGHRSVSWYQQTPGQGLQFLFEYFSETQRNKGNFPGRFSGRQFSNSRSEMNVSTLELGDSALYLCASSPGSPLTDTQYFGPGTRLTVL.